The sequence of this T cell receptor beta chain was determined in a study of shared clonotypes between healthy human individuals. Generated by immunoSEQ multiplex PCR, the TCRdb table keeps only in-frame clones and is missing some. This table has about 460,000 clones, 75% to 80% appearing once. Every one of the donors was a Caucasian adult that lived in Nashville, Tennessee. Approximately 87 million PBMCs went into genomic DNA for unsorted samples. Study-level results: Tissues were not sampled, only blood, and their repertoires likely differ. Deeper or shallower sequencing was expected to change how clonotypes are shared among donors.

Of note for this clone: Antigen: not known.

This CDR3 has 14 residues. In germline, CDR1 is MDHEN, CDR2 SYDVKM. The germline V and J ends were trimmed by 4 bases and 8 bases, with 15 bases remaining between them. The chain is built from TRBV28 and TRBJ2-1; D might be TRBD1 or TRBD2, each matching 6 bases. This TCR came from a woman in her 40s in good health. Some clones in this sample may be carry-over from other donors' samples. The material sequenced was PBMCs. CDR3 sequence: CASSSRGGLDEQFF. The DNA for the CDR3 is TGTGCCAGCAGTTCACGAGGGGGGCTCGATGAGCAGTTCTTC.